This paragraph reports one T cell receptor (beta chain). This clonotype occurred a few times. No antigen is known for it. Being one base from a much bigger clone, this may be a read error. The data originate from a study of T cells in Graves' hyperthyroidism and ophthalmopathy (dated by TCRdb to about 2019). Study-wide context: Peripheral blood samples were taken at initial diagnosis, before any treatment was given. TCR V-J signatures able to tell the groups apart were searched for in a discovery cohort of 90 to 100 patients, of whom 43 had Graves' ophthalmopathy and around 56 had stable Graves' hyperthyroidism. Whether ophthalmopathy could be predicted prospectively was tested in an independent validation cohort made up of under 20 hyperthyroidism patients plus 17 patients who later progressed to ophthalmopathy. The 75 to 100 discovery patients were randomly split 7:3 into training and test sets. In six Graves' hyperthyroidism patients, the study also compared T-cell repertoires from thyroid tissue with T-cell repertoires from blood. After sampling, hyperthyroidism patients received methimazole starting at 30 mg daily, and ophthalmopathy patients received high-dose intravenous methylprednisolone. TCR Vbeta CDR3 sequencing of 140 or so peripheral blood samples (roughly 41 ophthalmopathy, roughly 74 hyperthyroidism and roughly 17 progressor patients) is reported in the paper. Summary of the overall study and its limitations: In cross-validation, a model built on a 13 V-J signature told ophthalmopathy apart from stable hyperthyroidism with less than 90% sensitivity and roughly 83% specificity, and in testing the same model reached 80%/75%. Most expanded thyroid clonotypes (frequency above 0.001) were also detected in blood, a finding suggesting that blood repertoires may reflect thyroid immune responses. No statistical method was used to set the sample size in advance, and investigators knew the group allocation. During validation, the model predicted progression to ophthalmopathy a median of about 6.3 months ahead of onset, with roughly 65% sensitivity and 72.22% specificity.

The germline V gene encodes CDR1 SGHTA and CDR2 FQGNSA. The CDR3 starts with the cysteine, ends with the phenylalanine, and has 15 residues. The sequence is cut down to CDR3 DNA, 45 bases in frame from base 1. Stable Graves' hyperthyroidism was defined as no progression to ophthalmopathy during 18 months of follow-up. The hyperthyroidism patients were between 18 and 65 years old and newly diagnosed, with a disease duration of less than 2 months. Any patient with an uncontrolled infection, another autoimmune disease, pregnancy or lactation was excluded. Diagnoses were established on the basis of clinical symptoms, serum thyroxine and TRAb, thyroid ultrasound, and orbital computed tomography. Ficoll-Paque density gradient centrifugation was used to isolate PBMCs from about 9.4 ml of fresh peripheral blood. Total RNA was extracted using Trizol reagent, and RNA quality was assessed on an Agilent 2100 Bioanalyzer.

The TCR beta CDR3 regions were amplified from RNA transcripts. For the first round of RT-PCR on the TCR CDR3, the HTBI primer set was used together with the Qiagen OneStep RT-PCR kit. Libraries were constructed in a second round of multiplex PCR, after which size selection and purification were performed. Paired-end sequencing of the libraries was performed with 100 bp reads on an Illumina HiSeq2000. The study's processing was this. SOAPnuke was used to process the raw data, throwing out any read that contained adapters or uncalled bases, had a mean Phred below 15, or lacked an exact constant-primer or identifier match. COPE v1.2.5 was used to merge the high-quality paired reads, and each unique nucleotide sequence was defined as a clonotype. Clonotypes were aligned to IMGT TRBV, TRBD and TRBJ reference segments using MiTCR v1.1. The analysis was restricted to V-J combinations with a frequency above 0.0001, which together covered just over 99% of the repertoires. The TCS score was defined as F50 (clonal expansion) divided by E x V (chaos), with BLOSUM62-based TCRdist calculated between CDR3 peptides within each V-J. Welch's t-statistics and random forest reduced fewer than 600 V-J features to roughly 13, which were used in a naive Bayes classifier (R e1071). The public reads were reanalyzed by TCRdb: fastp trimming at Q25, MiXCR alignment, in-frame beta chains only. Here each entry gathers all rows of one CDR3 protein and keeps the most common genes and DNA. These V and J calls are TCRdb output, not the study's own analysis. Present in this sample are over 300,000 distinct CDR3 sequences, approximately 15% of which were seen just once. The ten largest make up roughly 11% of the sample.

The material sequenced was blood. The chain is assembled from TRBV7-2 and TRBJ1-1; TRBD1 agrees with 8 junctional bases. The receptor comes from a woman in her fifties or sixties with Graves' hyperthyroidism. At the DNA level, the sequence is TGTGCCAGCAGCCTTGGACAGGGATGGAACACTAAAGCTTTCTTT. This sequence encodes CASSLGQGWNTKAFF.